This TCR beta chain was captured in a study of T cell responses to AZD1222 COVID-19 vaccine. Study-level points and caveats: Without day 14 samples, only post-peak T cell repertoires were studied.

Second-dose groups at about 4 or about 12 weeks were pooled. A remark on this clone: Its specificity is unknown.

Clones were read by immunoSEQ multiplex PCR, and TCRdb kept only the in-frame ones, dropping some. The data contain 43,000 or so clones, roughly 87% of them singletons. This clonotype was sampled from an adult who received the AZD1222 COVID-19 vaccine. The source was peripheral blood, collected 28 days after the second AZD1222 dose.

CDR3 loop: CASSLDQGARYGYTF. In DNA form, the CDR3 reads TGTGCCAGCAGCTTAGATCAGGGGGCCCGCTATGGCTACACCTTC. This chain links TRBV7-2 with TRBJ1-2, with 8 nucleotides matching TRBD1. There are 15 residues in the CDR3. V dropped 1 base and J dropped 4; count of bases not matched to a gene: 5. Germline CDR1 SGHTA, CDR2 FQGNSA.